A single T cell receptor beta chain is shown here with its context. This sample was included in a study of blood T cell repertoires in COVID-19. For the study at large: Whether acute or convalescent, the COVID-19 samples came from the United States, Italy and Spain.

Germline values: CDR1 SNHLY, CDR2 FYNNEI. V lost 4 bases and J lost 4, with 10 bases in between. The CDR3 consists of 13 residues. Per the original data handling: Amplification with reference gene primers provided the estimates of nucleated cell counts. Sequencing was performed with immunoSEQ multiplex PCR; in TCRdb, only in-frame clones are kept and a portion is missing. The V and J calls and clone size come from that table; D and trimming were worked out from the DNA. The sample yields under 80,000 clones, roughly 80% seen once. Specimen: peripheral blood. The gene calls are TRBV2 and TRBJ1-1; D might be TRBD1 (5 bases). The receptor comes from a man aged 50-60 years with acute or convalescent COVID-19. The CDR3 sequence is CASSGEGFTEAFF. CDR3 bases: TGTGCCAGCAGTGGGGAGGGGTTCACTGAAGCTTTCTTT. Full variable domain (rest looked up from reference TRBV2 and TRBJ1-1): EPEVTQTPSHQVTQMGQEVILRCVPISNHLYFYWYRQILGQKVEFLVSFYNNEISEKSEIFDDQFSVERPDGSNFTLKIRSTKLEDSAMYFCASSGEGFTEAFFGQGTRLTVV.